This T cell receptor beta chain stems from a study of T cell clones after liver transplantation. Looking at the study overall: Pre-transplant mixed lymphocyte reactions yielded third-party-reactive TCRbeta sequences as comparators for graft-donor-reactive sequences. Samples came pre-transplant, pre-randomization before withdrawal, and post-randomization after withdrawal ended.

Germline V CDR1 and CDR2: MDHEN, SYDVKM. Trimming took 4 bases from V and 6 from J, leaving 13 bases between them. The CDR3 is 14 residues long. As regards this clone: The antigen is not known.

Here immunoSEQ multiplex PCR was the method, and the copy in TCRdb shows in-frame clones only, minus some. Of some 33,000 clones listed, about 94% are singletons. Points from the study as a whole: Low donor cell numbers restricted donor-reactive repertoire measurement in two subjects. Circulating graft-donor-reactive CD4 TCRbeta sequences fell significantly post-transplant in most of the 8 subjects.

The TCR comes from a human patient who received a liver transplant. The graft donor may be the source of some T cells. The input for sequencing was CD8+ T cells from blood, taken 12 months after liver transplant. This chain joins TRBV28 and TRBJ1-5, with D maybe TRBD1 (5 bases). The CDR3 spells CASSSKGPVQPQHF. The CDR3, as DNA: TGTGCCAGCAGTTCCAAGGGGCCGGTTCAGCCCCAGCATTTT. The variable domain in full, with the rest retrieved from reference TRBV28 and TRBJ1-5, is DVKVTQSSRYLVKRTGEKVFLECVQDMDHENMFWYRQDPGLGLRLIYFSYDVKMKEKGDIPEGYSVSREKKERFSLILESASTNQTSMYLCASSSKGPVQPQHFGDGTRLSIL.